This T cell receptor (beta chain) came from a study of radiotherapy plus CTLA-4 blockade in lung cancer. Study-wide context: An objective response was seen in 15% to 20% of patients, and disease control in roughly 28%. Study-wide results and caveats: Radiotherapy plus ipilimumab was followed by expansion in blood of tumor-derived TCR clones. Reports state that early shifts in blood T cell clones, with interferon-beta, best predicted response.

This clone was recorded once. Its antigen is unidentified. V was shortened by 0 bases and J by 0 bases, with 13 bases between the two germline ends. The CDR3 extends over 18 amino acids. From germline, CDR1 is SGDLS and CDR2 YYNGEE. The study treated chemo-refractory metastatic non-small-cell lung cancer patients with focal radiation plus ipilimumab CTLA-4 blockade. Sequencing used immunoSEQ multiplex PCR; TCRdb keeps in-frame clones, though not all of them. The table includes over 80,000 clones, 80% to 85% detected once. Source: peripheral blood, taken from a patient treated with radiotherapy plus ipilimumab. The chain is built from TRBV9 and TRBJ2-6, with D possibly being TRBD1 or TRBD2 (6 bases each). This clonotype was sampled from a human donor with non-small cell lung cancer who had stable disease on radiotherapy plus ipilimumab. The CDR3 DNA reads as TGTGCCAGCAGCGTAGATGGGGGGCTCCTCTCTGGGGCCAACGTCCTGACTTTC. Amino acids: CASSVDGGLLSGANVLTF.